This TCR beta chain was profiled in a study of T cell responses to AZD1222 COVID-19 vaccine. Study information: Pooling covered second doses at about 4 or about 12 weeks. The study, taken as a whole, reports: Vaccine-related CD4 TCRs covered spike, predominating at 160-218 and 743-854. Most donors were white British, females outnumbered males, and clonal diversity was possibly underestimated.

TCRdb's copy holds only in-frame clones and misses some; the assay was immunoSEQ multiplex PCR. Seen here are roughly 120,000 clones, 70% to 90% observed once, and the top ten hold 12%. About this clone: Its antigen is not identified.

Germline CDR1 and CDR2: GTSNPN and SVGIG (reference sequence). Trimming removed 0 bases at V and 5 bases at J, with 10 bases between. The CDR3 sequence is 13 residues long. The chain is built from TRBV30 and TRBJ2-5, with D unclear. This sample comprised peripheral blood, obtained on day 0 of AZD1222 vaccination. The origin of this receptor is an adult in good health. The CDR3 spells CAWSVRLRETQYF. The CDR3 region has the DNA TGTGCCTGGAGTGTAAGGCTCCGGGAGACCCAGTACTTC.